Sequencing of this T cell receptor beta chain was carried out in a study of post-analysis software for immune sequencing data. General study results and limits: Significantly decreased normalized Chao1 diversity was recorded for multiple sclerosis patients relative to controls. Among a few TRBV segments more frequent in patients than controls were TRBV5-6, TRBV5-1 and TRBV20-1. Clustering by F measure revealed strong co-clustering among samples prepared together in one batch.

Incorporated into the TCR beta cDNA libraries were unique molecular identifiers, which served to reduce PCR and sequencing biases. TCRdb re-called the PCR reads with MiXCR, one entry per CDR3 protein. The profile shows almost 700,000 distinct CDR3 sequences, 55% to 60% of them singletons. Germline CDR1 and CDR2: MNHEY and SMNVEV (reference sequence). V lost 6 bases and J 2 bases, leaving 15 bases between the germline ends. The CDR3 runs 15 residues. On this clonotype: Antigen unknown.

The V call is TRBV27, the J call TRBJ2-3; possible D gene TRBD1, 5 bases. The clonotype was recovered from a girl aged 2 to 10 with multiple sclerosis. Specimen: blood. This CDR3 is CASSSTQAITDTQYF. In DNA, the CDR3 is TGTGCCAGCAGCTCTACACAGGCTATCACAGATACGCAGTATTTT.